The clone carrying this TCR beta chain was recorded once. The sample originates from a study of cytomegalovirus exposure and HLA in healthy donors. Primers included in the PCR were 60 Vbeta and 13 Jbeta primers. The method was immunoSEQ multiplex PCR; TCRdb's version includes in-frame clones alone and lacks a portion of them. The table records approximately 220,000 clones, 76% of them present only once. V lost 4 bases and J lost 5; bases outside the gene matches: 10. This CDR3 spans 15 amino acids. The germline CDR1 and CDR2 sequences are SEHNR and FQNEAQ (reference sequence). Sequences were obtained from PBMCs. The V call is TRBV7-9, the J call TRBJ1-1; 7 positions agree with TRBD1. This sequence was found in a man in his late teens or twenties in good health and CMV-seronegative. CDR3 nucleotides: TGTGCCAGCAGCTCCCCCGGGGCACAGGGGACTGAAGCTTTCTTT. Its protein product is CASSSPGAQGTEAFF.